This TCR beta chain was identified during a study of blood T cells in healthy people across ages. It was with a sample-barcoded 5' primer and a J-beta primer mix that a second PCR of roughly 7 to 12 cycles was run. Every cDNA molecule carried a tag from a template-switch adaptor bearing 12 random nucleotides. Each CDR3 protein is one row after TCRdb ran MiXCR on the 5' RACE reads. The data show over a million distinct CDR3 sequences, with around 45% seen just once and about 19% held by the top ten. Germline CDR1 SGHDN, CDR2 FVKESK. The CDR3 runs to 15 residues. The V gene lost 0 bases and the J gene lost 9 bases, with 15 bases spanning the gap.

The specimen was blood. This receptor was identified in a woman aged 60-75 years in good health. The rearrangement uses TRBV14 and TRBJ2-1; D is undetermined. CDR3 amino acids: CASSQEKVGVAEQFF. In nucleotides, the CDR3 is TGTGCCAGCAGCCAAGAGAAGGTTGGGGTTGCTGAGCAGTTCTTC.